The T cell receptor (beta chain) under discussion was sequenced for a study of T cells in tuberculosis. Background on the study: The T cells targeted glucose monomycolate, a mycobacterial lipid, via CD1B. PBMC were archived before or within 7 days of starting treatment. Broader study findings: Active tuberculosis cases were adults; controls were adolescents.

Clones were read by immunoSEQ multiplex PCR, and TCRdb kept only the in-frame ones, dropping some. The table records tens of thousands of clones, about 85% of them present only once. Germline CDR1 is GTSNPN and CDR2 is SVGIG (reference sequence). This CDR3 is built from 13 residues. V was clipped by 4 bases and J by 3 bases, with 11 bases between them. The time point was: new active TB diagnosis, blood taken before or within 7 days of starting treatment. Included patients were adults of at least 18, HIV-seronegative, South African. For this clone: Its antigen is not known.

Specimen: PBMCs, collected at tuberculosis diagnosis. The chain joins TRBV30 to TRBJ2-3; D is possibly TRBD2 (6 bases). The origin of this receptor is an adult with tuberculosis. The chain's CDR3 is CAWIRGGTDTQYF. DNA for the CDR3: TGTGCCTGGATTCGGGGAGGAACAGATACGCAGTATTTT.